These T cell receptor beta chains were read from a single sample in a study of CXCR3-negative and CXCR3-positive naive CD8 T cells. TCRdb re-analyzed the 5' RACE reads; it lists each CDR3 protein once, without DNA. Its listing shows about 62,000 distinct CDR3 sequences. Specimen: naive CXCR3- CD8+ T cells from blood. The origin of the receptors is a human donor in good health. Some clones in this sample may be carry-over from other donors' samples. Each CDR3 is given with its conserved first and last residue. The order of the fields is V gene, J gene, CDR3 protein.

V: TRBV3-1
J: TRBJ2-7
CDR3: CASSLHAEGAYEQYF

V: TRBV7-9
J: TRBJ2-2
CDR3: CASSPRLSGELFF

V: TRBV7-6
J: TRBJ2-1
CDR3: CASSLEEDEQFF

V: TRBV7-9
J: TRBJ1-2
CDR3: CASSGGGQEGYTF

V: TRBV29-1
J: TRBJ2-3
CDR3: CSVPGGLGTDTQYF

V: TRBV28
J: TRBJ2-5
CDR3: CASSRQRGGFGETQYF

V: TRBV6-5
J: TRBJ2-1
CDR3: CASTLQGRSYNEQFF

V: TRBV12-3/TRBV12-4
J: TRBJ2-7
CDR3: CASSLLAGVFSEQYF

V: TRBV29-1
J: TRBJ2-7
CDR3: CSVDEGNSSEQYF

V: TRBV7-6
J: TRBJ2-7
CDR3: CASSLPRDSSSYEQYF

V: TRBV29-1
J: TRBJ2-7
CDR3: CSVEDIYEQYF

V: TRBV7-9
J: TRBJ2-4
CDR3: CASSPPGAKNIQYF

V: TRBV4-3
J: TRBJ2-7
CDR3: CASSQRRDRVSYEQYF

V: TRBV7-9
J: TRBJ1-1
CDR3: CASSMTGTEAFF

V: TRBV5-1
J: TRBJ2-2
CDR3: CASSLPQGAPNTGELFF

V: TRBV29-1
J: TRBJ2-7
CDR3: CSVDSGGDYEQYF

V: TRBV19
J: TRBJ1-2
CDR3: CASIPPTGQYGYTF

V: TRBV29-1
J: TRBJ2-3
CDR3: CSVDGLAGDTQYF

V: TRBV15
J: TRBJ2-3
CDR3: CATSRDRGLAGAHTDTQYF

V: TRBV29-1
J: TRBJ2-7
CDR3: CSVELAPGEQYF

V: TRBV7-9
J: TRBJ2-5
CDR3: CASSPEGWQETQYF

V: TRBV7-3
J: TRBJ2-2
CDR3: CASSPSATGELFF

V: TRBV5-1
J: TRBJ2-3
CDR3: CASSLRTSGRSTDTQYF

V: TRBV10-1
J: TRBJ1-5
CDR3: CASSENSGRSQPQHF

V: TRBV20-1
J: TRBJ2-7
CDR3: CSARDKGLSPYEQYF

V: TRBV6-6
J: TRBJ2-1
CDR3: CASSSRHEQFF

V: TRBV29-1
J: TRBJ2-1
CDR3: CSGRKPGLAGYNEQFF

V: TRBV20-1
J: TRBJ1-6
CDR3: CSARDPGAYNSPLHF

V: TRBV7-3
J: TRBJ1-1
CDR3: CASSLTGGAPQNTEAFF

V: TRBV20-1
J: TRBJ2-7
CDR3: CSARSGDLYEQYF

V: TRBV19
J: TRBJ2-7
CDR3: CASGDRGQTYEQYF